The 24 T cell receptor beta chains below were found in one sample sequenced in a study of cytomegalovirus exposure and HLA in healthy donors. Researchers ran the PCR with 60 Vbeta and 13 Jbeta primers. TCRdb's copy holds only in-frame clones and misses some; the assay was immunoSEQ multiplex PCR. The table records more than 150,000 clones, 80% to 90% of them present only once. Sequenced input: PBMCs. Source of these receptors: a girl aged 2-10 years in good health and CMV-seropositive.

This chain links TRBV19 with TRBJ1-1; 8 bases align to TRBD1. With V trimmed by 11 bases and J by 1 base, 6 bases remained unmatched. The CDR3 runs to 13 residues. CDR1 is LNHDA and CDR2 is SQIVND in the germline V gene (reference sequence). In nucleotides, the CDR3 is TGTGCCTCACAGGGGGTCGGGAACACTGAAGCTTTCTTT. It is translated as CASQGVGNTEAFF.

This clone was observed a single time. The V and J genes are TRBV12-1 and TRBJ1-3; TRBD1 was called by the table and not checked on the DNA. TRBV12-1 counts as a pseudogene. The CDR3 is made up of 17 amino acids. The CDR3 DNA sequence: TGTGCCAGCAGCTTTGCTGGCGGACACCGCTCTGGAAACACCATATATTTT. This gives the protein CASSFAGGHRSGNTIYF.

The V gene is TRBV27, the J gene TRBJ1-4, with D possibly being TRBD1 (6 bases). The CDR3 has 14 residues. Germline V CDR1 and CDR2: MNHEY, SMNVEV (reference sequence). Trimming stripped 2 bases from V and 8 bases from J, with 12 bases between. This chain's CDR3 is CASSLLQGGEKLFF. In DNA form, the CDR3 reads TGTGCCAGCAGTTTACTACAGGGAGGGGAAAAACTGTTTTTT. Drawing the rest from reference TRBV27 and TRBJ1-4, the complete variable domain is EAQVTQNPRYLITVTGKKLTVTCSQNMNHEYMSWYRQDPGLGLRQIYYSMNVEVTDKGDVPEGYKVSRKEKRNFPLILESPSPNQTSLYFCASSLLQGGEKLFFGSGTQLSVL.

The chain is built from TRBV14 and TRBJ2-5; 10 bases are a match to TRBD2. Germline CDR1 reads SGHDN; CDR2 reads FVKESK. Losses at the gene ends were 3 bases for V and 2 bases for J; bases not matched to a gene: 6. This CDR3 is built from 16 residues. The CDR3 DNA reads as TGTGCCAGCAGCCACATTCCTAGCGGGAGACAAGAGACCCAGTACTTC. As protein: CASSHIPSGRQETQYF. Combining the CDR3 with reference TRBV14 and TRBJ2-5 gives the whole variable domain EAGVTQFPSHSVIEKGQTVTLRCDPISGHDNLYWYRRVMGKEIKFLLHFVKESKQDESGMPNNRFLAERTGGTYSTLKVQPAELEDSGVYFCASSHIPSGRQETQYFGPGTRLLVL.

The genes are TRBV19 and TRBJ2-7; 7 nucleotides match TRBD2. CDR1 and CDR2 (germline): LNHDA, SQIVND (reference sequence). CDR3 size: 16 residues. The trim removed 3 bases at V and 4 bases at J, leaving 12 bases unmatched. This chain's CDR3 is CASSMTGGPSYYEQYF. CDR3 in DNA: TGTGCCAGTAGTATGACGGGGGGTCCTTCATATTACGAGCAGTACTTC.

A few counts support this clone. The chain combines TRBV28 with TRBJ1-1; weak D call: TRBD1 (6 bases). Germline-derived CDR1 and CDR2 are MDHEN and SYDVKM. This CDR3 has 14 amino acids. Deletions cut 2 bases from V and 2 bases from J, with 9 bases between. Here the CDR3 DNA reads TGTGCCAGCAGTTTAGGGGGCCCTAACACTGAAGCTTTCTTT. Protein product: CASSLGGPNTEAFF. Complete variable domain (other parts from reference TRBV28 and TRBJ1-1): DVKVTQSSRYLVKRTGEKVFLECVQDMDHENMFWYRQDPGLGLRLIYFSYDVKMKEKGDIPEGYSVSREKKERFSLILESASTNQTSMYLCASSLGGPNTEAFFGQGTRLTVV.

This clone was observed a handful of times. CDR3 bases: TGTGCCAGCAGCTTTGCAGGGGGCCTTTACAATGAGCAGTTCTTC. This translates into CASSFAGGLYNEQFF. V is TRBV7-8 and J is TRBJ2-1; TRBD1 aligns across 8 bases. CDR1 SGHVS and CDR2 FQNEAQ come from the germline V gene. With V trimmed by 3 bases and J by 4 bases, 5 bases remained unmatched. The CDR3 runs 15 residues.

The chain joins TRBV29-1 to TRBJ1-2; D not certain. CDR1 and CDR2 (germline): SQVTM, ANQGSEA. Trimming took 6 bases from V and 8 from J, leaving 16 bases between them. The CDR3 extends over 12 amino acids. The CDR3 DNA sequence: TGCAGCGTGCAGTATTCGGGAGGCGGCTACACCTTC. This codes for CSVQYSGGGYTF.

V is TRBV15 and J is TRBJ2-7, with 7 nucleotides matching TRBD2. Germline V CDR1 and CDR2: LNHNV, YYDKDF (reference sequence). Germline trimming cut 0 bases from V and 3 bases from J; bases unmatched to any gene: 2. CDR3 length: 14 amino acids. Written as DNA, the CDR3 is TGTGCCACCAGCAGAGATCGCGGGAGCTACGAGCAGTACTTC. This sequence encodes CATSRDRGSYEQYF.

This clone was observed a few times. This chain uses TRBV6-1 with TRBJ2-7; 9 positions match TRBD1. Looked up from germline, CDR1 is MNHNS and CDR2 is SASEGT. The CDR3 has 14 amino acids. The ends lost 3 bases at V and 6 bases at J; junction bases unmatched: 6. The CDR3 region is CASSEGTGPSEQYF. The DNA of the CDR3 is TGTGCCAGCAGTGAGGGGACAGGGCCTAGCGAGCAGTACTTC.

The chain uses TRBV11-2 and TRBJ2-2; a possible D gene is TRBD2 (5 bases). CDR1 and CDR2 (germline): SGHAT, FQNNGV. Trimming left V 6 bases short and J 6 bases short, with 26 bases between. The CDR3 totals 18 residues. CDR3 protein: CASSAHPGSLSEAGELFF. CDR3 DNA: TGTGCCAGCAGTGCACATCCGGGGTCCCTAAGTGAAGCCGGGGAGCTGTTTTTT. Together with reference TRBV11-2 and TRBJ2-2, the CDR3 gives the full variable domain: EAGVAQSPRYKIIEKRQSVAFWCNPISGHATLYWYQQILGQGPKLLIQFQNNGVVDDSQLPKDRFSAERLKGVDSTLKIQPAKLEDSAVYLCASSAHPGSLSEAGELFFGEGSRLTVL.

This chain uses TRBV5-1 with TRBJ2-1; 14 nucleotides agree with TRBD2. Germline assignment: CDR1 SGHRS and CDR2 YFSETQ. This CDR3 comprises 17 residues. J was trimmed by 4 bases and V by 2 bases; bases with no gene match: 5. In DNA form, the CDR3 reads TGCGCCAGCAGCTTCGGACTAGCGGGAGGACGGTACAATGAGCAGTTCTTC. This encodes CASSFGLAGGRYNEQFF.

The chain is built from TRBV20-1 and TRBJ2-5, with D perhaps matching TRBD1 (5 bases). CDR3 length equals 11 residues. With 6 bases removed from V and 3 bases from J, the gap between germline ends came to 8 bases. The V gene's germline CDR1 is DFQATT and CDR2 SNEGSKA (reference sequence). The CDR3 sequence is CSAMTEETQYF. DNA of the CDR3: TGCAGTGCAATGACAGAAGAGACCCAGTACTTC.

V gene TRBV9 combines with J gene TRBJ1-2; no clear D gene. Per germline, CDR1 SGDLS and CDR2 YYNGEE. V gave up 3 bases and J gave up 4 bases, with 16 bases separating them. The CDR3 is made up of 15 amino acids. As DNA, the CDR3 is TGTGCCAGCAGCGGACGACATCAGGAGGCCTATGGCTACACCTTC. Its protein product is CASSGRHQEAYGYTF.

This CDR3 reads CASSNYRAPADTQYF. CDR3 sequence (DNA): TGTGCCAGCAGCAACTACAGGGCCCCAGCAGATACGCAGTATTTT. The chain joins TRBV7-3 to TRBJ2-3, with D possibly TRBD1 on 6 matching bases. In germline, CDR1 is SGHTA, CDR2 FQGTGA. The length of the CDR3 is 15 residues. Trimming took 5 bases from V and 4 from J, leaving 16 bases between them. The whole variable domain, filled in from reference TRBV7-3 and TRBJ2-3, reads GAGVSQTPSNKVTEKGKYVELRCDPISGHTALYWYRQSLGQGPEFLIYFQGTGAADDSGLPNDRFFAVRPEGSVSTLKIQRTERGDSAVYLCASSNYRAPADTQYFGPGTRLTVL.

The chain carries TRBV10-3 and TRBJ1-6; 9 nucleotides match TRBD1. With 0 bases clipped from V and 9 bases from J, the junction kept 3 bases outside the gene matches. The CDR3 covers 15 residues. CDR1 and CDR2 from the germline V gene are ENHRY and SYGVKD. The CDR3: CAISESGQGTSPLHF. DNA of the CDR3: TGTGCCATCAGTGAGTCGGGACAGGGAACTTCACCCCTCCACTTT.

The J gene is TRBJ2-7, the V gene TRBV6-1; 8 bases are shared with TRBD2. With V trimmed by 6 bases and J by 7 bases, 11 bases remained unmatched. This CDR3 has 14 residues. In germline, CDR1 is MNHNS, CDR2 SASEGT. CDR3 region: CASRVFAGGKEQYF. CDR3 DNA sequence: TGTGCCAGCAGAGTCTTTGCGGGAGGTAAGGAGCAGTACTTC.

V is TRBV5-6 and J is TRBJ2-1, with 8 bases fitting TRBD2. Germline values: CDR1 SGHDT, CDR2 YYEEEE. The CDR3 has 13 residues. J gave up 9 bases and V 1 base, and 3 bases lay outside the gene matches. The CDR3 reads CASSLLSGAEQFF. In DNA form, the CDR3 reads TGTGCCAGCAGCTTGCTTAGCGGGGCTGAGCAGTTCTTC.

This clone was observed a few times. The rearrangement uses TRBV15 and TRBJ1-1; TRBD1 matches 8 bases. From germline, CDR1 is LNHNV and CDR2 YYDKDF (reference sequence). V gave up 7 bases and J gave up 5 bases; unmatched junction bases: 6. The CDR3 length is 13 residues. The CDR3 region has the DNA TGTGCCACCACGGCAGGGGGCTATACTGAAGCTTTCTTT. Translated: CATTAGGYTEAFF.

The rearrangement links TRBV7-9 to TRBJ2-7; 9 bases line up with TRBD2. V dropped 5 bases and J dropped 7; count of bases not matched to a gene: 9. Germline lookup yields CDR1 SEHNR and CDR2 FQNEAQ (reference sequence). This CDR3 contains 14 residues. The CDR3 region has the DNA TGTGCCAGCAGCCTCGATTTGCTAGCGGGAGAGCAGTACTTC. This codes for CASSLDLLAGEQYF.

The rearrangement uses TRBV28 and TRBJ2-6; 14 bases are a match to TRBD2. V lost 5 bases, J lost 0 bases, and 12 bases stayed unmatched. Per germline, CDR1 MDHEN and CDR2 SYDVKM. This CDR3 is 21 amino acids long. The CDR3 is CASSLPGLAGVPPSGANVLTF. The CDR3 DNA is TGTGCCAGCAGTCTCCCGGGACTAGCGGGAGTTCCCCCCTCTGGGGCCAACGTCCTGACTTTC.

V is TRBV11-3 and J is TRBJ1-1; possibly TRBD1 for D (6 bases). The CDR3 extends over 14 amino acids. The germline CDR1 and CDR2 sequences are SGHNT and YENEEA. V lost 0 bases and J 7 bases, leaving 12 bases between the germline ends. The CDR3 sequence is CASSLDQQGSEAFF. The CDR3 bases are TGTGCCAGCAGCTTAGATCAACAGGGTAGTGAAGCTTTCTTT.

The chain is built from TRBV30 and TRBJ1-2; TRBD1 might be the D (5 bases). With 3 bases removed from V and 5 bases from J, the gap between germline ends came to 19 bases. CDR3 length: 15 residues. Looked up from germline, CDR1 is GTSNPN and CDR2 is SVGIG (reference sequence). CDR3 loop: CAWSAIYGGGYGYTF. CDR3 DNA sequence: TGTGCCTGGAGCGCAATCTACGGGGGGGGTTATGGCTACACCTTC. The full variable domain, in which reference TRBV30 and TRBJ1-2 provide the parts outside the CDR3, is SQTIHQWPATLVQPVGSPLSLECTVEGTSNPNLYWYRQAAGRGLQLLFYSVGIGQISSEVPQNLSASRPQDRQFILSSKKLLLSDSGFYLCAWSAIYGGGYGYTFGSGTRLTVV.

This chain connects TRBV28 to TRBJ2-7; 8 bases match TRBD1. The V and J ends lost 6 bases and 9 bases, in that order; junction bases with no gene match: 16. CDR3 length: 15 residues. Germline values: CDR1 MDHEN, CDR2 SYDVKM. The DNA of the CDR3 is TGTGCCAGCAGGCCTACAGGGGGTAGGGGATTGTCGCAGTACTTC. Translation: CASRPTGGRGLSQYF.